This TCR beta chain was documented in a study of cytomegalovirus exposure and HLA in healthy donors. Although they were nominally healthy when sampled, donors likely had unrecorded immune exposures. PCR used 60 Vbeta primers and 13 Jbeta primers. Produced via immunoSEQ multiplex PCR; TCRdb's table is partial and in-frame only. The data show roughly 110,000 clones, about four fifths seen once. On this clone: Its antigen is unknown.

CDR1 SGHNT and CDR2 YENEEA come from the germline V gene. This CDR3 is 17 amino acids long. Trimming cost V 5 bases and J 4 bases; bases outside gene matches: 10. Study outcomes and limitations: In a later analysis, V- and J-gene trimming of beta chains associated with a DCLRE1C missense variant, replicated independently.

The sequenced sample was PBMCs. The TCR comes from a woman between 18 and 29 years old in good health and CMV-seronegative. This sequence joins TRBV11-3 and TRBJ1-6, with TRBD1 identical over 8 bases. The CDR3 DNA reads TGTGCCAGCAGCCCCGGGACAGGCGGAATTTATAATTCACCCCTCCACTTT. Its translation is CASSPGTGGIYNSPLHF.